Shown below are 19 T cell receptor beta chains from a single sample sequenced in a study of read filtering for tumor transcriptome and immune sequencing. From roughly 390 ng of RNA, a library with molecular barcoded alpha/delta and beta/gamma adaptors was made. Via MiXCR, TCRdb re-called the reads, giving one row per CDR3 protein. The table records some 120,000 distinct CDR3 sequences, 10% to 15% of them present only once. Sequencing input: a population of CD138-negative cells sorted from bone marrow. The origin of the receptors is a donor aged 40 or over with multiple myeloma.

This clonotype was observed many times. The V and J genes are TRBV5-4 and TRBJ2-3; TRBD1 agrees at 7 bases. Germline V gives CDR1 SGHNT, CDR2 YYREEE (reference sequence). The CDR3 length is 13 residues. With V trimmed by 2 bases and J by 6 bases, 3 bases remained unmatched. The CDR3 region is CASSLQGKDTQYF. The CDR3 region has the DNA TGTGCCAGCAGCTTACAGGGGAAGGATACGCAGTATTTT.

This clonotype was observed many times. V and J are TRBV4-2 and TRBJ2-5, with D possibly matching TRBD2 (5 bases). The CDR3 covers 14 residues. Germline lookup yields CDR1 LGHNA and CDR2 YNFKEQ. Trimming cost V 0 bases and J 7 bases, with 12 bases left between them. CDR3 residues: CASSQDIVGRTQYF. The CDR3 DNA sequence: TGTGCCAGCAGCCAAGATATTGTAGGGAGGACCCAGTACTTC.

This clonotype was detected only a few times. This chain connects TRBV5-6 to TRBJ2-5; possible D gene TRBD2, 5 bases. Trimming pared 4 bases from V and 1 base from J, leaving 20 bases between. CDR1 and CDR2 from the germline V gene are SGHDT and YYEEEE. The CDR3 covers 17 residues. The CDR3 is CASSDVRATRGQETQYF. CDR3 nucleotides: TGTGCCAGCAGCGACGTTCGGGCCACCCGGGGCCAAGAGACCCAGTACTTC.

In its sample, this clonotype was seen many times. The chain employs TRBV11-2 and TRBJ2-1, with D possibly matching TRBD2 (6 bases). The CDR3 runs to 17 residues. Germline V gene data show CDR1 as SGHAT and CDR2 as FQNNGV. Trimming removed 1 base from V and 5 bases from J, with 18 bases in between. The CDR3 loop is CASSLGVRGGKNNEQFF. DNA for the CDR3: TGTGCCAGCAGCTTAGGGGTTAGGGGCGGGAAGAACAATGAGCAGTTCTTC.

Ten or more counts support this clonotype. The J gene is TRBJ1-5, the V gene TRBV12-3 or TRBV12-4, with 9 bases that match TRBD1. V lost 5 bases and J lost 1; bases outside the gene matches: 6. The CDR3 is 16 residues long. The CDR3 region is CASSPLGTGSNQPQHF. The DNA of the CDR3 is TGTGCCAGCAGTCCCCTAGGGACAGGGAGCAATCAGCCCCAGCATTTT.

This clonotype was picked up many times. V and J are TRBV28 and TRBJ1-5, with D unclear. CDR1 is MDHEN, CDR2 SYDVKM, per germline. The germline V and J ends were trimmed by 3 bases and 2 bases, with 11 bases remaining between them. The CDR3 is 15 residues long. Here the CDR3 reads CASSFNGRRNQPQHF. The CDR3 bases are TGTGCCAGCAGTTTCAACGGACGGCGCAATCAGCCCCAGCATTTT.

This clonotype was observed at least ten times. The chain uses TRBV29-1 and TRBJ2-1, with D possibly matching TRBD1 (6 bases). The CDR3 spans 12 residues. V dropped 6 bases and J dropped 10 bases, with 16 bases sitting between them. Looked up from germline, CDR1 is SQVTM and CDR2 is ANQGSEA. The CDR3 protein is CSVHGTTLEQFF. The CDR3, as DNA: TGCAGCGTGCACGGGACAACCTTAGAGCAGTTCTTC.

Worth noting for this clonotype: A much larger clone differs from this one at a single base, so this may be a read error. CDR3 region: CASSLARTSGAEDTRYF. The CDR3, as DNA: TGCGCCAGCAGCTTGGCCCGGACTAGCGGGGCTGAAGATACGCGGTATTTT. This chain links TRBV5-1 with TRBJ2-3; 12 bases are a match to TRBD2. CDR1 and CDR2 (germline): SGHRS, YFSETQ. This CDR3 has 17 residues.

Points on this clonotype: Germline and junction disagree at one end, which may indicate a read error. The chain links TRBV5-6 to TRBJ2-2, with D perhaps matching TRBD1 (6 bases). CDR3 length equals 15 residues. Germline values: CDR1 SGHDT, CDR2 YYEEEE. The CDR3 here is CDSSLGAGHTGELFF. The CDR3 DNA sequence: TGTGACAGCAGCTTGGGGGCAGGGCACACCGGGGAGCTGTTTTTT.

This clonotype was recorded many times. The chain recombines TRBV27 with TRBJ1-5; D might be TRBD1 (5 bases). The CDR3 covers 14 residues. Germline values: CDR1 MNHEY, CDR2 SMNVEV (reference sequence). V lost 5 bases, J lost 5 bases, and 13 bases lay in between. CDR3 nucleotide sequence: TGTGCCAGCAGTCTTCGGGACGGCGATCAGCCCCAGCATTTT. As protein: CASSLRDGDQPQHF.

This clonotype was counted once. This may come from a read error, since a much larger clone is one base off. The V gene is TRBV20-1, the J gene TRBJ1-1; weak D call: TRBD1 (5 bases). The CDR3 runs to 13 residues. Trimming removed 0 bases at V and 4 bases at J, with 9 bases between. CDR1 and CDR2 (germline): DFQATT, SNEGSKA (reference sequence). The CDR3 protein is CSARETDRTEAFF. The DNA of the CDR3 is TGCAGTGCTAGAGAGACAGATCGCACTGAAGCTTTCTTT.

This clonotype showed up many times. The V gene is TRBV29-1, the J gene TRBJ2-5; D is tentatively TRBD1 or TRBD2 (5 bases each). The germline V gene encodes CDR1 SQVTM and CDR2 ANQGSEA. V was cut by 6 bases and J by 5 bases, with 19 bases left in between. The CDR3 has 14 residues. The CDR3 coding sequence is TGCAGCGTGGGCGCGAGCGTGTGGGGGGAGACCCAGTACTTC. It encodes CSVGASVWGETQYF.

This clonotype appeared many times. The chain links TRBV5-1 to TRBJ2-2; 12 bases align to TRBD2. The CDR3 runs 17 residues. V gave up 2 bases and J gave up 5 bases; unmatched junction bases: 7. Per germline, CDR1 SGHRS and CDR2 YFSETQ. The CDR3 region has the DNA TGCGCCAGCAGCTTCTTCTTAACTAGCGGGAGGACCGGGGAGCTGTTTTTT. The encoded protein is CASSFFLTSGRTGELFF.

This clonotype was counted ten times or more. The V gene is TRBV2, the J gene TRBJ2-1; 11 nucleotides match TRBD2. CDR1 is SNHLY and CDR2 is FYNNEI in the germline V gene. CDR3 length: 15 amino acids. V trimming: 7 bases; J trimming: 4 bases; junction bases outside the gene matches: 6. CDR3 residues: CASKGGLAAYNEQFF. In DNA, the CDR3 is TGTGCCAGCAAGGGGGGACTAGCGGCTTACAATGAGCAGTTCTTC.

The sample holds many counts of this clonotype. The CDR3 DNA reads TGTGCCAGCAGCCAAGACAAAGGGGCAGGGAGGAATTCACCCCTCCACTTT. The encoded protein is CASSQDKGAGRNSPLHF. The V gene is TRBV3-1, the J gene TRBJ1-6; a possible D gene is TRBD1 (5 bases). The CDR3 sequence is 17 residues long. Trimming stripped 0 bases from V and 7 bases from J, with 16 bases between. The germline gives CDR1 LGHDT, CDR2 YNNKEL (reference sequence).

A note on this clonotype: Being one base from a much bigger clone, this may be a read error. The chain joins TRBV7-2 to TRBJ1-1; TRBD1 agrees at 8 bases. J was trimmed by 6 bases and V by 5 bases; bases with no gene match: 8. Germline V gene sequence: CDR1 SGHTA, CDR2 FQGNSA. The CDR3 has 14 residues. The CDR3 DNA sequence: TGTGCCAGCAGCCGGGACAGGCTTTACGCTGAAGCTTTCTTT. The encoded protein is CASSRDRLYAEAFF.

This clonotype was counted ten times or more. Written as DNA, the CDR3 is TGTGCCAGTAGCGCACAGGGGGAAGGTGAGCAGTTCTTC. It encodes CASSAQGEGEQFF. V gene TRBV19 combines with J gene TRBJ2-1; 8 bases agree with TRBD1. J gave up 9 bases and V 6 bases, and 7 bases lay outside the gene matches. Per the germline V gene, CDR1 is LNHDA and CDR2 is SQIVND (reference sequence). The CDR3 contains 13 residues. Variable domain in full (rest from reference TRBV19 and TRBJ2-1): DGGITQSPKYLFRKEGQNVTLSCEQNLNHDAMYWYRQDPGQGLRLIYYSQIVNDFQKGDIAEGYSVSREKKESFPLTVTSAQKNPTAFYLCASSAQGEGEQFFGPGTRLTVL.

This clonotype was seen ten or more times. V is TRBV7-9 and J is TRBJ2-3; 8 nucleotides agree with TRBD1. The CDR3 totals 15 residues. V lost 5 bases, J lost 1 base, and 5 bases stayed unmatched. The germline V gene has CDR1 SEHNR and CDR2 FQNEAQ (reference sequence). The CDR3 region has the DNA TGTGCCAGCAGCCAACAGGGGGTTCGCACAGATACGCAGTATTTT. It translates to CASSQQGVRTDTQYF.

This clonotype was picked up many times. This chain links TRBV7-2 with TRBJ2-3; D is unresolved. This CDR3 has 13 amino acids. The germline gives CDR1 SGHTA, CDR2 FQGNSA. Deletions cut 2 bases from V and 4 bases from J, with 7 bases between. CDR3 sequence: CASSLRRADTQYF. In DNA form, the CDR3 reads TGTGCCAGCAGCTTACGTCGCGCAGATACGCAGTATTTT.